The 9 T cell receptor beta chains presented below share a single source sample, sequenced in a study of shared clonotypes between healthy human individuals. Only in-frame clones appear in the TCRdb table, and some are missing; sequencing was by immunoSEQ multiplex PCR. The repertoire consists of roughly 2,000,000 clones, with around 93% occurring once and the leading ten covering around 1.7%. CD45RO-negative, CCR7-selected cells formed the naive CD8 fraction, which excluded terminally differentiated effector memory CD45RA+ cells. The sequencing sample was made of naive CD8+ T cells from PBMCs. The source of these receptors is a man younger than 35 in good health. Some clones in this sample may be carry-over from other donors' samples.

This chain links TRBV25-1 with TRBJ2-1; TRBD1 aligns across 9 bases. This CDR3 has 15 amino acids. Trimming at V came to 2 bases and at J to 7 bases, leaving 6 bases not matched to a gene. CDR1 MGHDK and CDR2 SYGVNS come from the germline V gene. The CDR3 nucleotides read TGTGCCAGCAGTGAAGTTGGGACAGGGATGAATGAGCAGTTCTTC. Protein sequence: CASSEVGTGMNEQFF.

This chain joins TRBV28 and TRBJ2-6, with a possible D match to TRBD1 (5 bases). The CDR3 runs to 16 residues. CDR1 and CDR2 (germline): MDHEN, SYDVKM. The V end lost 5 bases, the J end lost 2 bases, and 13 bases lay between the germline ends. CDR3 sequence reads: CASSSTQGPGANVLTF. DNA of the CDR3: TGTGCCAGCAGTAGTACTCAGGGTCCTGGGGCCAACGTCCTGACTTTC.

Here the CDR3 DNA reads TGTGCCAGCAGCATGGGGACAGCTCACACTGAAGCTTTCTTT. Its protein product is CASSMGTAHTEAFF. This chain links TRBV28 with TRBJ1-1, with 7 positions matching TRBD1. V gave up 6 bases and J gave up 3 bases; unmatched junction bases: 7. The CDR3 contains 14 residues. Germline loops: CDR1 MDHEN, CDR2 SYDVKM. The full variable domain, rest sourced from reference TRBV28 and TRBJ1-1, is DVKVTQSSRYLVKRTGEKVFLECVQDMDHENMFWYRQDPGLGLRLIYFSYDVKMKEKGDIPEGYSVSREKKERFSLILESASTNQTSMYLCASSMGTAHTEAFFGQGTRLTVV.

The genes are TRBV7-9 and TRBJ2-3, with a possible D match to TRBD2 (5 bases). Germline loops: CDR1 SEHNR, CDR2 FQNEAQ (reference sequence). The CDR3 sequence is 15 residues long. V was clipped by 6 bases and J by 0 bases, with 13 bases between them. CDR3 DNA sequence: TGTGCCAGCAGTTCACTAGGCGGTAGCACAGATACGCAGTATTTT. Its protein is CASSSLGGSTDTQYF.

The chain couples TRBV5-5 to TRBJ1-5; weak D call: TRBD1 (5 bases). Trimming stripped 4 bases from V and 6 bases from J, with 11 bases between. The CDR3 is 13 amino acids. Per the germline V gene, CDR1 is SGHKS and CDR2 is YYEKEE (reference sequence). CDR3 amino acids: CASSIRAGQPQHF. The DNA for the CDR3 is TGTGCCAGCAGCATCAGGGCAGGTCAGCCCCAGCATTTT.

This chain joins TRBV6-1 and TRBJ1-1, with unresolved D. The CDR3 has 17 residues. Trimming left V 1 base short and J 3 bases short, with 18 bases between. Germline CDR1 reads MNHNS; CDR2 reads SASEGT. Written as DNA, the CDR3 is TGTGCCAGCAGTGAAGTCGTTTGGAGTGGCTGGGACACTGAAGCTTTCTTT. The encoded protein is CASSEVVWSGWDTEAFF.

V and J are TRBV9 and TRBJ2-3; D gene unclear. Trimming shortened V by 0 bases and J by 6 bases, and 20 bases separated the two germline ends. This CDR3 is 17 amino acids long. Germline CDR1 SGDLS, CDR2 YYNGEE. CDR3 nucleotide sequence: TGTGCCAGCAGCGTAGGGGAAGGGTTGACCTTTGGGGATACGCAGTATTTT. It is translated as CASSVGEGLTFGDTQYF.

On this clone itself: Other nucleotide sequences from this sample produce the same CDR3. The V and J genes are TRBV5-5 and TRBJ2-7; D perhaps matches TRBD2 (5 bases). Germline CDR1 reads SGHKS; CDR2 reads YYEKEE (reference sequence). The V and J ends lost 0 bases and 1 base respectively, with 5 bases between them. There are 13 residues in the CDR3. The DNA for the CDR3 is TGTGCCAGCAGCTTGGCGGGGTCCTACGAGCAGTACTTC. It specifies CASSLAGSYEQYF.

V usage is TRBV4-1 and J usage is TRBJ2-2; 7 bases line up with TRBD1. The CDR3 runs 14 residues. The junction had 2 bases not matched to a gene; V was cut back by 1 base and J by 6 bases. Germline-derived CDR1 and CDR2 are MGHRA and YSYEKL. DNA for the CDR3: TGCGCCAGCAGCCAAGTACAGGGGTCCGGGGAGCTGTTTTTT. As protein: CASSQVQGSGELFF.